This T cell receptor beta chain stems from a study of blood T cell repertoires in COVID-19. Study overall: Sources were T cells, B-cell-depleted T cells, or PBMCs; the material itself was cDNA or gDNA.

The length of the CDR3 is 16 residues. Germline values: CDR1 SGHRS, CDR2 YFSETQ. Trimming removed 4 bases from V and 2 bases from J; junction bases left unmatched: 9. Study processing details: Estimated nucleated cell counts came from reference gene primer amplification. The method was immunoSEQ multiplex PCR; TCRdb's version includes in-frame clones alone and lacks a portion of them. V, J and clone size reflect that table, while D and trimming were determined from the DNA. The data hold hundreds of thousands of clones, with approximately 89% observed a single time. Enrollees, about 18 to 95 years old, lived in 25 or so US areas. Participants reported their clinical history, and cohort assignment relied on those reports.

This sequence joins TRBV5-1 and TRBJ2-1; 7 nucleotides line up with TRBD2. The sequencing input was PBMCs or T cells enriched from blood (not recorded which). This sequence was found in a woman between 50 and 59 years old who had been exposed to COVID-19. DNA for the CDR3: TGCGCCAGCAGCCCCCTGGAGGGAGGGGCCTACAATGAGCAGTTCTTC. Amino acids: CASSPLEGGAYNEQFF.